This TCR beta chain was found in a study of cytomegalovirus exposure and HLA in healthy donors. Overall study context: Genetic ancestry analysis placed over 65% of the roughly 400 donors that were genotyped in the Caucasian-associated cluster.

Germline assignment: CDR1 LGHNA and CDR2 YNFKEQ. The CDR3 extends over 16 amino acids. V was shortened by 1 base and J by 0 bases, with 11 bases between the two germline ends. Study findings and constraints: In vitro checks showed that a few CMV-associated chains really do target CMV antigens. Later examination showed HLA-associated TCR beta chains had greater clonal expansion than equally common others. According to the study, 150 to 200 TCR beta chains were cytomegalovirus-associated.

This clone was seen just once. Antigen: not known. Primers included in the PCR were 60 Vbeta and 13 Jbeta primers. Here immunoSEQ multiplex PCR was the method, and the copy in TCRdb shows in-frame clones only, minus some. Seen here are some 150,000 clones, more than 70% observed once, and the top ten hold about 2.5%. The sequenced sample was PBMCs. The chain links TRBV4-2 to TRBJ2-3; possible D gene TRBD2, 5 bases. This clonotype was obtained from a man in his forties or fifties in good health and CMV-seronegative. CDR3 sequence: CASSQGGSASTDTQYF. CDR3 DNA: TGTGCCAGCAGCCAAGGGGGTAGCGCGAGCACAGATACGCAGTATTTT.